This T cell receptor beta chain originates from a study of cytomegalovirus exposure and HLA in healthy donors. The study, taken as a whole, reports: Later analysis identified a missense DCLRE1C variant that was linked to TCR beta V- and J-gene trimming. DRB1 showed the most TCR associations and HLA-C the fewest in a later analysis, as rates varied by HLA locus. As a later analysis showed, several of the most significant clusters appeared to be linked to common viral pathogens. Presence/absence analyses supposed approximately even sequencing depth among donors.

On this clone itself: The antigen is unknown.

The germline V gene has CDR1 SGDLS and CDR2 YYNGEE. The CDR3 runs 17 residues. Trimming left V 0 bases short and J 2 bases short, with 15 bases between. Primers included in the PCR were 60 Vbeta and 13 Jbeta primers. Clones were sequenced by immunoSEQ multiplex PCR, and TCRdb holds only the in-frame ones, with some missing. The repertoire holds about 150,000 clones, 75% to 80% seen once, with 1.7% in the top ten. The receptor was isolated from a woman in her twenties or thirties in good health and CMV-seronegative. The chain uses TRBV9 and TRBJ1-3, with no clear D. The specimen was PBMCs. The CDR3 DNA reads as TGTGCCAGCAGCGTAGCCCCCCCCGGGAGTACTGGAAACACCATATATTTT. It is translated as CASSVAPPGSTGNTIYF.